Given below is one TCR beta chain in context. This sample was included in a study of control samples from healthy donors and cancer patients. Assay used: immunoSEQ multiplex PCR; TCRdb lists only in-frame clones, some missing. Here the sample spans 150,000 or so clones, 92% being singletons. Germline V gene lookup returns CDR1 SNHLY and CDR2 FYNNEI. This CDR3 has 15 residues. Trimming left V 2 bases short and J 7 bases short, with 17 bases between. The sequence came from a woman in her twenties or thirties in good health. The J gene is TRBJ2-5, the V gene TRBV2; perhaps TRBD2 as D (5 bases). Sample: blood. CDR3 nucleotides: TGTGCCAGCAGTGAAAATACCCCCCCCCGGGGGACCCAGTACTTC. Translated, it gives CASSENTPPRGTQYF.